These T cell receptor beta chains were read from a single sample in a study of CD8+ T cells in alopecia areata. Sequenced by immunoSEQ multiplex PCR; TCRdb stores in-frame clones only, minus some. The sample includes roughly 190,000 clones, around three fifths of them seen just once. The starting material was CD4+ T cells sorted from blood, obtained around week 50, from a patient treated with tofacitinib. The receptors derive from a human donor with alopecia areata. CDR3s leave out the opening cysteine and the closing phenylalanine or tryptophan.

TRBJ1-2	TRBV25-1	ASSEYADGGYT
TRBJ2-7	TRBV6-5	ASRPRTGLYEQY
TRBJ1-2	TRBV6-5	ASSYSSGEGYT
TRBJ2-7	TRBV9	ASSPGAGSYEQY
TRBJ1-1	TRBV15	ATSFVGTEAF
TRBJ1-1	TRBV5-1	ASSFEFVNTEAF
TRBJ2-6	TRBV5-1	ASSFPDSGANVLT
TRBJ2-3	TRBV9	ASRRAGGSTDTQY
TRBJ2-1	TRBV27	ASSLRQGREQF
TRBJ1-2	TRBV23-1	ASSQRSGVKNYT
TRBJ2-4	TRBV10-3	ASKLEIRSIQY
TRBJ2-6	TRBV27	ASSLSWSAGANVLT
TRBJ2-7	TRBV15	ATSRPDSYEQY
TRBJ2-1	TRBV4-3	ASSQEVAGSSYNEQF
TRBJ2-4	TRBV30	AWSPPWGTENIQY
TRBJ2-1	TRBV9	ASSVELTVYTSYNEQF
TRBJ2-1	TRBV29-1	SVGRGAGDEQF
TRBJ2-7	TRBV11-3	ASSRGQGEDEQY
TRBJ1-1	TRBV25-1	AAKGVGNTEAF
TRBJ2-7	TRBV15	ATSRDPGYEQY
TRBJ2-1	TRBV4-1	ASSQPTRRNEQF
TRBJ1-1	TRBV29-1	SVRRGLSTEAF
TRBJ1-2	TRBV5-4	ASSLDSKGYGYT
TRBJ1-6	TRBV10-3	AISESEVSPLH
TRBJ2-7	TRBV5-1	ASSLGQAFGEQY
TRBJ2-2	TRBV30	AWSVGATTNTGELF
TRBJ2-7	TRBV5-6	ASSFYSGTSLYEQY
TRBJ2-3	TRBV15	ATSRMGTGSTDTQY
TRBJ1-1	TRBV29-1	SAKRQVNTEAF
TRBJ2-7	TRBV29-1	SVAPEGEEY
TRBJ2-7	TRBV5-4	ASSLDRGAYEQY
TRBJ1-5	TRBV7-9	ASSADRGWQPQH
TRBJ1-1	TRBV29-1	SVGLGARTEAF
TRBJ2-4	TRBV30	AWSVGIKNIQY
TRBJ2-5	TRBV7-6	ASSRIPGSETQY
TRBJ1-1	TRBV29-1	SVGQGNTEAF
TRBJ1-1	TRBV18	ASSPRVDMVTEAF
TRBJ1-5	TRBV5-6	ASSDRGGQPQH
TRBJ1-5	TRBV23-1	ASKGDKVPLFHQPQH
TRBJ2-6	TRBV5-1	ASSPAEGANVLT
TRBJ2-3	TRBV29-1	SARVGQPSTDTQY
TRBJ2-5	TRBV30	AWRVIAGGYQETQY
TRBJ1-5	TRBV30	AWSAVGQPGMSQPQH
TRBJ2-3	TRBV7-2	ASSLGSSTDTQY
TRBJ1-1	TRBV9	ASSVTAENTEAF
TRBJ2-3	TRBV30	AWRRGGISPDTQY
TRBJ2-6	TRBV29-1	SALDRGRAGANVLT
TRBJ2-1	TRBV2	ASGRTNNEQF
TRBJ2-7	TRBV6-5	ASRYTSSYEQY
TRBJ2-1	TRBV29-1	SVPTRLADNEQF
TRBJ1-1	TRBV6-1	ATVGRAEAF
TRBJ1-1	TRBV29-1	SVDRGSGTEAF
-	TRBV7-6	ASSLMGGDSVGEQY
TRBJ1-5	TRBV6-1	ASSEIGYQPQH
TRBJ1-1	TRBV10-3	AIGRMEGTEAF
TRBJ2-6	TRBV4-1	ASSQDHRGGWSGANVLT
TRBJ2-3	TRBV7-3	ASSLGGQRPGDTQY